Following are 10 T cell receptor beta chains from one sample sequenced in a study of cytomegalovirus exposure and HLA in healthy donors. Use of 60 Vbeta and 13 Jbeta primers characterized the PCR. Produced via immunoSEQ multiplex PCR; TCRdb's table is partial and in-frame only. The table has about 120,000 clones, around 76% seen once. The sample taken for sequencing was PBMCs. These receptor sequences come from a middle-aged woman in good health and CMV-seropositive.

The rearrangement joins TRBV2 to TRBJ1-6, with no clear D. Germline V gene lookup returns CDR1 SNHLY and CDR2 FYNNEI. The CDR3 is 13 amino acids. V lost 8 bases and J 0 bases, leaving 5 bases between the germline ends. Here the CDR3 DNA reads TGTGCCAGCGGTAGCTCCTATAATTCACCCCTCCACTTT. Protein: CASGSSYNSPLHF.

This chain joins TRBV30 and TRBJ1-1; no definite D call. Trimming shortened V by 4 bases and J by 5 bases, and 5 bases separated the two germline ends. Germline-derived CDR1 and CDR2 are GTSNPN and SVGIG (reference sequence). This CDR3 has 10 residues. Written as DNA, the CDR3 is TGTGCCTGGACGCGGACTGAAGCTTTCTTT. Translating it yields CAWTRTEAFF.

The rearrangement uses TRBV2 and TRBJ2-7; D gene ambiguous. Germline loops: CDR1 SNHLY, CDR2 FYNNEI. The CDR3 is made up of 11 amino acids. Trimming stripped 5 bases from V and 7 bases from J, with 9 bases between. The CDR3 reads CASSSRWEQYF. CDR3 DNA sequence: TGTGCCAGCAGTTCCAGGTGGGAGCAGTACTTC.

This clone is a singleton in its sample. The CDR3 is CASREPGENGYTF. CDR3 in DNA: TGTGCCAGCAGGGAACCAGGGGAAAATGGCTACACCTTC. V usage is TRBV6-1 and J usage is TRBJ1-2; D perhaps matches TRBD1 (6 bases). In germline, CDR1 is MNHNS, CDR2 SASEGT. This CDR3 has 13 amino acids. V lost 6 bases and J lost 6, with 14 bases in between.

The rearrangement joins TRBV6-6 to TRBJ1-6; 10 bases agree with TRBD1. This CDR3 has 16 residues. The germline V gene has CDR1 MNHNY and CDR2 SVGAGI (reference sequence). The junction had 4 bases not matched to a gene; V was cut back by 6 bases and J by 2 bases. The CDR3: CASRRTGGAYNSPLHF. In DNA form, the CDR3 reads TGTGCCAGCAGACGGACAGGGGGAGCCTATAATTCACCCCTCCACTTT.

The chain is built from TRBV5-1 and TRBJ2-5; D unclear. Germline V gene sequence: CDR1 SGHRS, CDR2 YFSETQ. V dropped 0 bases and J dropped 4 bases, with 13 bases sitting between them. The CDR3 totals 15 residues. The chain's CDR3 is CASSLESSVTETQYF. In DNA form, the CDR3 reads TGCGCCAGCAGCTTGGAGAGCTCTGTCACAGAGACCCAGTACTTC.

V is TRBV5-1 and J is TRBJ2-1, with no clear D. Germline assignment: CDR1 SGHRS and CDR2 YFSETQ. V gave up 1 base and J gave up 8 bases, with 10 bases separating them. The CDR3 consists of 13 residues. The CDR3 protein is CASSLIRFDEQFF. The CDR3 DNA sequence: TGCGCCAGCAGCTTGATTAGATTCGATGAGCAGTTCTTC.

In its sample, this clone was seen a few times. This rearrangement joins TRBV7-2 to TRBJ2-6, with no clear D. Trimming pared 5 bases from V and 0 bases from J, leaving 11 bases between. The CDR3 extends over 16 amino acids. CDR1 and CDR2 from the germline V gene are SGHTA and FQGNSA. CDR3 residues: CASSPSRLSGANVLTF. For the CDR3, the DNA is TGTGCCAGCAGCCCATCGAGGCTCTCTGGGGCCAACGTCCTGACTTTC.

This clone was observed a few times. V usage is TRBV21-1 and J usage is TRBJ2-3; the table's TRBD2 call for D was not verified on the DNA. TRBV21-1 is flagged as a pseudogene. This CDR3 region has 15 residues. CDR3 DNA sequence: TGTGCCAGCAGCCACCGGACTAAACGCACAGATACGCAGTATTTT. Translation gives CASSHRTKRTDTQYF.

This clone was seen only a few times. The rearrangement uses TRBV15 and TRBJ2-1; 11 nucleotides align to TRBD2. The V gene end was trimmed by 0 bases and the J gene end by 14 bases; junction bases not matched to a gene: 9. The CDR3 has 15 residues. From germline, CDR1 is LNHNV and CDR2 YYDKDF (reference sequence). The CDR3 loop is CATSRDRIAGGFKFF. CDR3 sequence (DNA): TGTGCCACCAGCAGAGATCGAATAGCGGGGGGGTTCAAGTTCTTC.